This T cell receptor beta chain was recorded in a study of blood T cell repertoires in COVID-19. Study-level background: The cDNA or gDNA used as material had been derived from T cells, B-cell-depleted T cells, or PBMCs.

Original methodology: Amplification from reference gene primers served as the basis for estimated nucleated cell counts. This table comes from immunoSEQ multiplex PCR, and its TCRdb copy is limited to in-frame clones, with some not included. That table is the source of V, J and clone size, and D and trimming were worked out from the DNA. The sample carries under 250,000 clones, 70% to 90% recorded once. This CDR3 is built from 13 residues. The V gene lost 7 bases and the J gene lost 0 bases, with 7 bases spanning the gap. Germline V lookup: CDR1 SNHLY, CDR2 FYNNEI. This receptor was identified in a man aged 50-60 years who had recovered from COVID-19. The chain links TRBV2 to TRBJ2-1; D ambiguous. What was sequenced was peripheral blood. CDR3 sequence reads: CASNGYSYNEQFF. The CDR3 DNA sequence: TGTGCCAGCAACGGGTACTCCTACAATGAGCAGTTCTTC. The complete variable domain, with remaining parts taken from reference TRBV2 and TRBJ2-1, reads EPEVTQTPSHQVTQMGQEVILRCVPISNHLYFYWYRQILGQKVEFLVSFYNNEISEKSEIFDDQFSVERPDGSNFTLKIRSTKLEDSAMYFCASNGYSYNEQFFGPGTRLTVL.